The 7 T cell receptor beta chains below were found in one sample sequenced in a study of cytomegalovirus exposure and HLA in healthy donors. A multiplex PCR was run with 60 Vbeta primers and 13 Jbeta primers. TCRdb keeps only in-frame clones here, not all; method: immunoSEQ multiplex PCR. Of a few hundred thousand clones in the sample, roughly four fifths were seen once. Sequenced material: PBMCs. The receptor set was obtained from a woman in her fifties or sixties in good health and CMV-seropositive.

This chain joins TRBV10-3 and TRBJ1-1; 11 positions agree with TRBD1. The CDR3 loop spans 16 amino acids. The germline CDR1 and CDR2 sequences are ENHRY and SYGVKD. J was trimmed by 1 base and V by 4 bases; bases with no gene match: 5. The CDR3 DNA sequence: TGTGCCATCAGTGGAGGGGGACAGGGGGAGAACACTGAAGCTTTCTTT. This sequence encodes CAISGGGQGENTEAFF.

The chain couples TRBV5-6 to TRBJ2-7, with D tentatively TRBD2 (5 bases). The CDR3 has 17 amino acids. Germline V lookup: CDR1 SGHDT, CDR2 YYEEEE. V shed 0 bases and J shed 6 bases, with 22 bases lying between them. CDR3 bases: TGTGCCAGCAGCTTGGAGGGCTTGGGGAGAGGTATTGGCGAGCAGTACTTC. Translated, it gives CASSLEGLGRGIGEQYF.

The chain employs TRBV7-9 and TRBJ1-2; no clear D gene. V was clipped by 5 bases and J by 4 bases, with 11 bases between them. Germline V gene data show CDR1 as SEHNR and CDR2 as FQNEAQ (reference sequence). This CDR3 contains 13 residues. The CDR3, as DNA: TGTGCCAGCAGCGAGACACAAGCCTATGGCTACACCTTC. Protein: CASSETQAYGYTF.

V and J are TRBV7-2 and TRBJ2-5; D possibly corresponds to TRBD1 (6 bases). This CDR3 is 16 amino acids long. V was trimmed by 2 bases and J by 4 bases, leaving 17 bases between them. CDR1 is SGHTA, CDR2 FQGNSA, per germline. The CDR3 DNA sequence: TGTGCCAGCAGCTTACAGGCGGACAGCCTGGGAGAGACCCAGTACTTC. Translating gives CASSLQADSLGETQYF.

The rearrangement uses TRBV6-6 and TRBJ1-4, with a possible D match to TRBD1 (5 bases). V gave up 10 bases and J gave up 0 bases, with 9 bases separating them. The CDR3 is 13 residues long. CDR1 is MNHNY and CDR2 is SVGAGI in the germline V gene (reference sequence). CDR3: CATGHPTNEKLFF. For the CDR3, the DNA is TGTGCCACCGGACATCCAACTAATGAAAAACTGTTTTTT.

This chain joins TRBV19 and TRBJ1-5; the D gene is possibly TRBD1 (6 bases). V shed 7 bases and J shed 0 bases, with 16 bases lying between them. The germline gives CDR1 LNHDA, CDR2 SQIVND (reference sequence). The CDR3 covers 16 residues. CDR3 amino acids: CASTYRLDSSNQPQHF. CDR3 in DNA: TGTGCCAGTACGTACCGCCTGGACAGTAGCAATCAGCCCCAGCATTTT.

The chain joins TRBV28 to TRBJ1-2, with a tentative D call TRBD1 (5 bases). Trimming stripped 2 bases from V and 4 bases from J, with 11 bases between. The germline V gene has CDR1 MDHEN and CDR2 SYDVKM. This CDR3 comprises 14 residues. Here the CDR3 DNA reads TGTGCCAGCAGTTTACTCACTGACAGCTATGGCTACACCTTC. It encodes CASSLLTDSYGYTF.